This T cell receptor (beta chain) was recovered during a study of vaccination and CD4 T cells after COVID-19. For the study at large: Convalescent patients gave post-COVID blood a median about 100 days post-diagnosis, range 35 to 161. Notes on the study in general: Convalescent participants were relatively few, and none had early post-infection timepoints studied.

Germline V lookup: CDR1 KGHSH, CDR2 LQKENI. The CDR3 extends over 15 amino acids. V gave up 3 bases and J gave up 4 bases, with 16 bases separating them. Time point denoted: late sampling 161 to 241 days after vaccination in a few convalescent patients. Treatment here: approximately nine-day PBMC culture with coronavirus spike peptide pools or control peptides (ViraFEST assay). Fresh replacement IL-2 medium substituted for half the medium on days 3 and 7. Note on this clonotype: No antigen is known for it.

Sequence data for DNA of cultured CD4+ T cells were generated by the Oncomine TCR Beta short-read assay. TCRdb re-called the PCR reads through MiXCR, storing one row per CDR3 protein. The repertoire holds roughly 26,000 distinct CDR3 sequences, roughly 34% seen once, with 3% to 4% in the top ten. This clonotype originated in a human donor who had recovered from COVID-19. The input for sequencing was CD4+ T cells from blood, cultured in vitro, taken about 7 months after SARS-CoV-2 vaccination. The chain uses TRBV18 and TRBJ2-7; unclear D gene. The DNA of the CDR3 is TGTGCCAGCTCACCCAGGTCGCCGCTCGATTACGAGCAGTACTTC. Translated: CASSPRSPLDYEQYF.